The 14 T cell receptor beta chains below come from one sample, sequenced in a study of T cell responses to AZD1222 COVID-19 vaccine. Some clones are missing from TCRdb's copy, which holds only in-frame ones; the method was immunoSEQ multiplex PCR. The table includes about 80,000 clones, 80% to 90% detected once. Sequenced here: peripheral blood, sampled 28 days after the second AZD1222 dose. These receptors all come from an adult who received the AZD1222 COVID-19 vaccine.

The J gene is TRBJ2-1, the V gene TRBV19, with 10 bases fitting TRBD2. This CDR3 is built from 16 residues. Germline CDR1 and CDR2: LNHDA and SQIVND (reference sequence). J gave up 3 bases and V 4 bases, and 6 bases lay outside the gene matches. The CDR3 is CASSTPLAGGYNEQFF. Here the CDR3 DNA reads TGTGCCAGTAGTACCCCCTTAGCGGGGGGCTACAATGAGCAGTTCTTC. Filled out from reference TRBV19 and TRBJ2-1, the complete variable domain reads DGGITQSPKYLFRKEGQNVTLSCEQNLNHDAMYWYRQDPGQGLRLIYYSQIVNDFQKGDIAEGYSVSREKKESFPLTVTSAQKNPTAFYLCASSTPLAGGYNEQFFGPGTRLTVL.

The chain joins TRBV28 to TRBJ1-3; D is unclear. Germline V gene lookup returns CDR1 MDHEN and CDR2 SYDVKM. CDR3 length equals 13 residues. Trimming pared 3 bases from V and 0 bases from J, leaving 3 bases between. The CDR3 coding sequence is TGTGCCAGCAGTTTTAGCTCTGGAAACACCATATATTTT. The encoded protein is CASSFSSGNTIYF.

This clone has just one count. V gene TRBV3-1 (or the pseudogene TRBV3-2) combines with J gene TRBJ1-2; D not resolved. V was clipped by 2 bases and J by 8 bases, with 9 bases between them. CDR3 length equals 12 residues. Germline V lookup: CDR1 LGHDT, CDR2 YNNKEL (reference sequence). The CDR3 sequence: CASSQSSRGYTF. The CDR3 nucleotides read TGTGCCAGCAGCCAATCAAGTCGCGGCTACACCTTC.

The chain carries TRBV2 and TRBJ2-7; 11 bases map to TRBD2. The CDR3 extends over 16 amino acids. Germline V gene sequence: CDR1 SNHLY, CDR2 FYNNEI. The V segment lost 5 bases and the J segment 7 bases; nucleotides outside the gene matches: 13. The CDR3 DNA reads as TGTGCCAGCAGTTTGACTAGCGGGGTTCTTTCGGGGGAGCAGTACTTC. It encodes CASSLTSGVLSGEQYF.

J is TRBJ2-2 and V is TRBV7-9; 9 bases agree with TRBD1. The junction had 8 bases not matched to a gene; V was cut back by 5 bases and J by 10 bases. The V gene's germline CDR1 is SEHNR and CDR2 FQNEAQ (reference sequence). The CDR3 is made up of 14 amino acids. The CDR3 here is CASSRGQGREELFF. CDR3 nucleotides: TGTGCCAGCAGCCGGGGACAGGGACGGGAGGAGCTGTTTTTT. Filled out from reference TRBV7-9 and TRBJ2-2, the complete variable domain reads DTGVSQNPRHKITKRGQNVTFRCDPISEHNRLYWYRQTLGQGPEFLTYFQNEAQLEKSRLLSDRFSAERPKGSFSTLEIQRTEQGDSAMYLCASSRGQGREELFFGEGSRLTVL.

On this clone itself: One end of the junction varies from germline; a read error may be responsible. The chain couples TRBV24-1 to TRBJ1-1; 7 nucleotides agree with TRBD1. Germline V gene data show CDR1 as KGHDR and CDR2 as SFDVKD. The CDR3 sequence is 14 residues long. The CDR3 region is CATSDSTGNAEAFF. The CDR3 DNA reads as TGTGCCACCAGTGATTCGACAGGGAACGCTGAAGCTTTCTTT.

The chain employs TRBV2 and TRBJ1-6, with a weak D call TRBD1 (5 bases). CDR3 length: 16 amino acids. V was shortened by 7 bases and J by 6 bases, with 19 bases between the two germline ends. Germline V lookup: CDR1 SNHLY, CDR2 FYNNEI. CDR3 DNA: TGTGCCAGCATTCTTACCGGGACGGGAATTAATTCACCCCTCCACTTT. Its translation is CASILTGTGINSPLHF.

This clone has only one observation. The rearrangement links TRBV6-1 to TRBJ2-3, with TRBD2 matching over 9 bases. CDR1 and CDR2 from the germline V gene are MNHNS and SASEGT. This CDR3 has 16 amino acids. V dropped 0 bases and J dropped 2; count of bases not matched to a gene: 3. This CDR3 is CASSEAPSGTTDTQYF. The CDR3 DNA sequence: TGTGCCAGCAGTGAAGCTCCTAGCGGGACCACAGATACGCAGTATTTT.

This chain connects TRBV7-6 to TRBJ2-5; D tentatively fits TRBD1 or TRBD2 (7 bases each). CDR1 is SGHVS and CDR2 is FNYEAQ in the germline V gene. The CDR3 runs to 16 residues. The V end was cut by 2 bases, the J end by 4 bases, with 17 bases between. In DNA form, the CDR3 reads TGTGCCAGCAGCTTAAATGCAGGGGGGGCCGGAGAGACCCAGTACTTC. Translation gives CASSLNAGGAGETQYF.

This sequence joins TRBV24-1 and TRBJ2-5, with D perhaps TRBD1 or TRBD2 (5 bases each). The germline CDR1 and CDR2 sequences are KGHDR and SFDVKD. Trimming removed 2 bases at V and 5 bases at J, with 14 bases between. The CDR3 consists of 15 residues. CDR3 residues: CATSDSGPRGETQYF. The CDR3, as DNA: TGTGCCACCAGTGATTCGGGACCGCGCGGGGAGACCCAGTACTTC.

The genes are TRBV10-1 and TRBJ1-5; D is unresolved. In germline, CDR1 is WNHNN, CDR2 SYGVQD (reference sequence). The CDR3 contains 13 residues. Trimming shortened V by 7 bases and J by 4 bases, and 11 bases separated the two germline ends. CDR3 amino acids: CASIYSDNQPQHF. CDR3 in DNA: TGCGCCAGCATTTACAGCGATAATCAGCCCCAGCATTTT.

A word on this clone: Germline and junction disagree at one end, which may indicate a read error. The chain is built from TRBV3-1 (or the pseudogene TRBV3-2) and TRBJ2-7; D not certain. This CDR3 is built from 11 residues. The germline CDR1 and CDR2 sequences are LGHDT and YNNKEL (reference sequence). CDR3 region: CASSKEYEQYF. CDR3 DNA: TGTGCCAGCAGCAAAGAATACGAGCAGTACTTC.

The chain recombines TRBV7-2 with TRBJ1-5; no firm D call. The CDR3 runs to 13 residues. Germline lookup yields CDR1 SGHTA and CDR2 FQGNSA. The ends were cut back, 5 bases at V and 11 bases at J, with 16 bases in the middle. CDR3 loop: CASSPERQSAQHF. DNA of the CDR3: TGTGCCAGCAGCCCCGAAAGGCAATCAGCCCAGCATTTT. The full variable domain, with the rest looked up from reference TRBV7-2 and TRBJ1-5, is GAGVSQSPSNKVTEKGKDVELRCDPISGHTALYWYRQSLGQGLEFLIYFQGNSAPDKSGLPSDRFSAERTGGSVSTLTIQRTQQEDSAVYLCASSPERQSAQHFGDGTRLSIL.

A few counts support this clone. The chain recombines TRBV19 with TRBJ2-2; TRBD1 agrees at 10 bases. The CDR3 runs 15 residues. Germline trimming cut 7 bases from V and 6 bases from J; bases unmatched to any gene: 8. The V gene's germline CDR1 is LNHDA and CDR2 SQIVND (reference sequence). The CDR3 bases are TGTGCCAGTACTATTCCGGGACAGGGGTCCGGGGAGCTGTTTTTT. This sequence encodes CASTIPGQGSGELFF.